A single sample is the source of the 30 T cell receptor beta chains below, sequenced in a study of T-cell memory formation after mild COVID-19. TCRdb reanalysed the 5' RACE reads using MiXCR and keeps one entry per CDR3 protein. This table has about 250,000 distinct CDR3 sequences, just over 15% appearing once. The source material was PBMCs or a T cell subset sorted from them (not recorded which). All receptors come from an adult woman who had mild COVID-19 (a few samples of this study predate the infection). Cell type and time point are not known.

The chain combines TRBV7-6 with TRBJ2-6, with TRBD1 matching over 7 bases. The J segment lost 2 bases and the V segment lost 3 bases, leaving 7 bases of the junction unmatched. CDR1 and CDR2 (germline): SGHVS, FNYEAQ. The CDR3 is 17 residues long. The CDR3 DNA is TGTGCCAGCAGCTTTTCCCAAACAGGGGCTGGGGCCAACGTCCTGACTTTC. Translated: CASSFSQTGAGANVLTF. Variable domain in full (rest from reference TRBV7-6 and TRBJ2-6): GAGVSQSPRYKVTKRGQDVALRCDPISGHVSLYWYRQALGQGPEFLTYFNYEAQQDKSGLPNDRFSAERPEGSISTLTIQRTEQRDSAMYRCASSFSQTGAGANVLTFGAGSRLTVL.

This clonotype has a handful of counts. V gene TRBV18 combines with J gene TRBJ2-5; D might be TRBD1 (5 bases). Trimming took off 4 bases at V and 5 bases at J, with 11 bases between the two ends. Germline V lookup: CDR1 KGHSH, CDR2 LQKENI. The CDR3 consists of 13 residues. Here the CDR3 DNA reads TGTGCCAGCTCACGGGGCAGTATGGAGACCCAGTACTTC. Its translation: CASSRGSMETQYF.

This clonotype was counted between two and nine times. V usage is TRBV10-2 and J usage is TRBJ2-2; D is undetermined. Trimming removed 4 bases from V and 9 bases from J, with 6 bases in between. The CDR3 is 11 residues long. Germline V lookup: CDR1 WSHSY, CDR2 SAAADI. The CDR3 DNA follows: TGCGCCAGCAGTGCCGACCGGGAGCTGTTTTTT. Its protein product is CASSADRELFF.

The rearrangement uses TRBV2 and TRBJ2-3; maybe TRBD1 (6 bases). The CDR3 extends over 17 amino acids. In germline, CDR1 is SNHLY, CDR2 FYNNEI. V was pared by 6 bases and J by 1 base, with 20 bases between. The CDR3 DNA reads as TGTGCCAGCAGGCCCGGGATTGGGGGCCCCGGCACAGATACGCAGTATTTT. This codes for CASRPGIGGPGTDTQYF.

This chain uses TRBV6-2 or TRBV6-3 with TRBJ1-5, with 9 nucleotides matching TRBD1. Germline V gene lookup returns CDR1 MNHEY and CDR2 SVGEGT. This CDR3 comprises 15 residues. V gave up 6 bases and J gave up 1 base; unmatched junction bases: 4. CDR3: CASSRQGGSNQPQHF. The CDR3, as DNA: TGTGCCAGCAGCCGACAGGGGGGGAGCAATCAGCCCCAGCATTTT.

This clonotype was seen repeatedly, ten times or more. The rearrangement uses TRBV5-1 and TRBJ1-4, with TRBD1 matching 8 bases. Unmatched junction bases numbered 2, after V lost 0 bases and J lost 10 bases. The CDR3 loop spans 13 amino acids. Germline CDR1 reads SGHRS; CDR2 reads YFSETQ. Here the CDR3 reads CASSLGDRGKLFF. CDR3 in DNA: TGCGCCAGCAGCTTGGGCGACAGGGGAAAACTGTTTTTT.

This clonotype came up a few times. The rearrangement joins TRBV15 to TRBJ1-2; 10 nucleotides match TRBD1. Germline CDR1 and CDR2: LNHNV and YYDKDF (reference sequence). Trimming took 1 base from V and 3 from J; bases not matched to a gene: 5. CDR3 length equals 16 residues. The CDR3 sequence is CATSRASGTGDYGYTF. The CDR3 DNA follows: TGTGCCACCAGCAGAGCCTCCGGGACAGGGGACTATGGCTACACCTTC.

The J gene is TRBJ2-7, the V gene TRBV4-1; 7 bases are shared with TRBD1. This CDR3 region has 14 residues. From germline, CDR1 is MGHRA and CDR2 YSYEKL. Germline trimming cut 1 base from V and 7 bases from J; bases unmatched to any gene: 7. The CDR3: CASSQGGAGGEQYF. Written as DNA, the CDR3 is TGCGCCAGCAGCCAAGGAGGGGCAGGGGGAGAGCAGTACTTC.

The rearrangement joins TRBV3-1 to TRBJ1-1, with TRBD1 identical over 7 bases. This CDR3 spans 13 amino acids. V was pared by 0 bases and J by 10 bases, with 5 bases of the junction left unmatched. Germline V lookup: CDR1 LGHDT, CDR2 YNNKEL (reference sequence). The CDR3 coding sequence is TGTGCCAGCAGCCAAGAGAGGGGGCAGGTAGCTTTCTTT. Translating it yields CASSQERGQVAFF.

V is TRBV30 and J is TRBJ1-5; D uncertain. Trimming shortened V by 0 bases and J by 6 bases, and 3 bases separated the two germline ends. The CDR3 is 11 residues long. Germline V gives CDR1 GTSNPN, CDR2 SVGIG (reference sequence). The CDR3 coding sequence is TGTGCCTGGAGTGTTGGTCAGCCCCAGCATTTT. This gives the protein CAWSVGQPQHF.

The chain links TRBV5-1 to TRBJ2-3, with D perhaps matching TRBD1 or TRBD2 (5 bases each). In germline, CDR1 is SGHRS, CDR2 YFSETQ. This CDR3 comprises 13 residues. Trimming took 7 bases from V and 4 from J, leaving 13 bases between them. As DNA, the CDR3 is TGCGCCAGCCCCCCCCGGGGCCCAGATACGCAGTATTTT. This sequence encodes CASPPRGPDTQYF.

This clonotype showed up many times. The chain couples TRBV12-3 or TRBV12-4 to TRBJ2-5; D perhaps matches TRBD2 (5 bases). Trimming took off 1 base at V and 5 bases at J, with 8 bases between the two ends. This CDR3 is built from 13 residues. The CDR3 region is CASSLGSGETQYF. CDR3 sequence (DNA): TGTGCCAGCAGTTTAGGGTCGGGGGAGACCCAGTACTTC.

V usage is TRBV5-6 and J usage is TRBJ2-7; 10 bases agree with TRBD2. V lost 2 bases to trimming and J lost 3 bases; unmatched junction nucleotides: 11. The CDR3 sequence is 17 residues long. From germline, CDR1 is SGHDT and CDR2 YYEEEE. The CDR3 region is CASSLLAGPPNVYEQYF. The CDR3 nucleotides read TGTGCCAGCAGCTTACTAGCGGGACCACCGAACGTCTACGAGCAGTACTTC.

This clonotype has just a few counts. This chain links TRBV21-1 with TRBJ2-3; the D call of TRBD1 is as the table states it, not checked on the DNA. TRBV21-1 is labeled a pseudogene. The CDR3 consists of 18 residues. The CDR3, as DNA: TGTGCCAGCAGCACCCCGGGAACACATAGGCTGTGGACAGATACGCAGTATTTT. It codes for CASSTPGTHRLWTDTQYF.

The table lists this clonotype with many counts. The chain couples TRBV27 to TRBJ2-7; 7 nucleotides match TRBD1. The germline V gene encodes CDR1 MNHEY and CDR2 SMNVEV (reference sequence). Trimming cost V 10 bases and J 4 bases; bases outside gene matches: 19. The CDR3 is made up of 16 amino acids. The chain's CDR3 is CATQPTGNSPWYEQYF. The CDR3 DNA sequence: TGTGCCACCCAACCGACAGGGAACTCACCTTGGTACGAGCAGTACTTC.

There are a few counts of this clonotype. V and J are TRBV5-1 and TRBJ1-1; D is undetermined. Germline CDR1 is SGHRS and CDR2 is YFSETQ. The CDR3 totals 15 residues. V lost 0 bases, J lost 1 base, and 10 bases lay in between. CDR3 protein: CASSLGAAWNTEAFF. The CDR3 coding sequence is TGCGCCAGCAGCTTGGGGGCAGCCTGGAACACTGAAGCTTTCTTT.

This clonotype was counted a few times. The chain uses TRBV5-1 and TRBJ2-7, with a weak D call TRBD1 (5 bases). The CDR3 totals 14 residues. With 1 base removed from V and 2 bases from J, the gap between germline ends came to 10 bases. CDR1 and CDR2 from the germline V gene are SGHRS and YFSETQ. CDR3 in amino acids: CASSLIDSTYEQYF. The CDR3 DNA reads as TGCGCCAGCAGCTTGATCGACAGTACCTACGAGCAGTACTTC.

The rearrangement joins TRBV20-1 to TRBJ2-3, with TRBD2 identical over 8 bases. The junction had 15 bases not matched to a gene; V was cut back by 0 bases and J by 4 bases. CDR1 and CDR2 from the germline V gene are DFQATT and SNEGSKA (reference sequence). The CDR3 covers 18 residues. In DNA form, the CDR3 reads TGCAGTGCTAGAGAGGGGGAGTCTAGCGGGCCGAAACCAGATACGCAGTATTTT. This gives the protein CSAREGESSGPKPDTQYF.

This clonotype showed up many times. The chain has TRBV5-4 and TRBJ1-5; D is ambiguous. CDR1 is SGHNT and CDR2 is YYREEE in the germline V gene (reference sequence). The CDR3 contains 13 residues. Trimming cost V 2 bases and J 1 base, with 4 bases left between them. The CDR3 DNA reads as TGTGCCAGCAGCTTCGGGAGCAATCAGCCCCAGCATTTT. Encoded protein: CASSFGSNQPQHF.

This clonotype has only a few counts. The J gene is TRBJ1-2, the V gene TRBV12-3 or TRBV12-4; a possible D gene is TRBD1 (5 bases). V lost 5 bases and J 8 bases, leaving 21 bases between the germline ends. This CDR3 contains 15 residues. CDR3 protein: CASSRSKSGFAGYTF. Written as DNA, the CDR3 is TGTGCCAGCAGTAGATCGAAGTCAGGGTTCGCCGGCTACACCTTC.

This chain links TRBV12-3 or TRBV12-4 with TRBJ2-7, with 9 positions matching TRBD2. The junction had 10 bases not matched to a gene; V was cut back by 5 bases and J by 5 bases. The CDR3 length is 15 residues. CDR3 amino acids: CASSLGLAGLDEQYF. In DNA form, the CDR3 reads TGTGCCAGCAGTCTGGGACTAGCCGGGTTGGACGAGCAGTACTTC.

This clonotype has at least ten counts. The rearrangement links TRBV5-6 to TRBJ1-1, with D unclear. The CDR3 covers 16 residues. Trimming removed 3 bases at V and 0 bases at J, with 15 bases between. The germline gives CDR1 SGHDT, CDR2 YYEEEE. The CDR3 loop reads CASSYGAAMLNTEAFF. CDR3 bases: TGTGCCAGCAGCTACGGCGCCGCCATGCTGAACACTGAAGCTTTCTTT.

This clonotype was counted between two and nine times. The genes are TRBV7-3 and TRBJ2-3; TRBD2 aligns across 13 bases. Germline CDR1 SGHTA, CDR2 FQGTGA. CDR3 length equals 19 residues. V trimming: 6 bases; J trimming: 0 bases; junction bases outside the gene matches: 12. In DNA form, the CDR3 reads TGTGCCAGCAGTAGACTAGCGGGAGGAACCGGTAGAAGCACAGATACGCAGTATTTT. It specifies CASSRLAGGTGRSTDTQYF.

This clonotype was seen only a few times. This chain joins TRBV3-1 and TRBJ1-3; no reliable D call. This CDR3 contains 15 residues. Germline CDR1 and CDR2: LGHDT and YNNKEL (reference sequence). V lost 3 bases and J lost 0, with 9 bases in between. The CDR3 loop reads CASSQKGSSGNTIYF. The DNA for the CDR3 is TGTGCCAGCAGCCAGAAAGGTTCCTCTGGAAACACCATATATTTT.

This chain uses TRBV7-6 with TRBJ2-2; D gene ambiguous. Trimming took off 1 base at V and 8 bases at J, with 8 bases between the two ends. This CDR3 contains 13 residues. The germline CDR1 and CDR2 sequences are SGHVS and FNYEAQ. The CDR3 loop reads CASSLEGGGELFF. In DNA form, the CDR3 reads TGTGCCAGCAGCTTAGAGGGCGGTGGGGAGCTGTTTTTT.

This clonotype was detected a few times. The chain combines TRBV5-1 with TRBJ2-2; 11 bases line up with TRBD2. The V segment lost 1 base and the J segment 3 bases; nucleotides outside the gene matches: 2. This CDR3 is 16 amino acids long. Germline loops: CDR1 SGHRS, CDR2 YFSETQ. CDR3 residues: CASSLTSGGDTGELFF. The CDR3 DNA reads TGCGCCAGCAGCTTGACTAGCGGGGGCGACACCGGGGAGCTGTTTTTT.

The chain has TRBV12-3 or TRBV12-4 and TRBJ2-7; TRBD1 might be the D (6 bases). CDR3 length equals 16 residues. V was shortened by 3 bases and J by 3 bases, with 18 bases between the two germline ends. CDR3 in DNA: TGTGCCAGCAGTTTTGGGCGTTCCGGACAGTTCTACGAGCAGTACTTC. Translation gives CASSFGRSGQFYEQYF.

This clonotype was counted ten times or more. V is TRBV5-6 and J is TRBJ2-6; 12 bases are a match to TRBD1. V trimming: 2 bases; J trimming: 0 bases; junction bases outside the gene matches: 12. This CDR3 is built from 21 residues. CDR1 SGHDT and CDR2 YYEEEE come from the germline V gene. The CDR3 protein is CASSFGTGGRGIFSGANVLTF. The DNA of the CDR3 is TGTGCCAGCAGCTTCGGGACAGGGGGCCGCGGGATTTTCTCTGGGGCCAACGTCCTGACTTTC.

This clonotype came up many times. The CDR3 DNA reads as TGTGCCAGCAGTTTAAGGGAGAACTATGGCTACACCTTC. Its protein product is CASSLRENYGYTF. The genes are TRBV27 and TRBJ1-2; D is unresolved. Germline V CDR1 and CDR2: MNHEY, SMNVEV (reference sequence). The CDR3 is 13 residues long. V dropped 2 bases and J dropped 2 bases, with 6 bases sitting between them.

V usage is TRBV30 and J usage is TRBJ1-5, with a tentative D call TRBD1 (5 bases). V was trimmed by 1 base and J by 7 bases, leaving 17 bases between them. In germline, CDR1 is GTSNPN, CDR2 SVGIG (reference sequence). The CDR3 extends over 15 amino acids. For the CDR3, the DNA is TGTGCCTGGAGTGCAAATGGGGGGGTGGAACAGCCCCAGCATTTT. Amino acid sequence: CAWSANGGVEQPQHF.